Listed below are T cell receptor beta chains from one sample, sequenced in a study of blood T cell repertoires in COVID-19. Repertoires were generated with immunoSEQ multiplex PCR, while TCRdb's copy carries only in-frame clones and drops some. Of 170,000 or so clones listed, approximately 84% are singletons. The specimen was peripheral blood. The receptor source for this set is a man between 18 and 29 years old with active or convalescent COVID-19. The CDR3 runs from the conserved cysteine through the conserved F or W. The order of the fields is J gene, D gene, V gene, clone size, CDR3 DNA, CDR3 protein. D genes are given only for firm matches. Expanded clones are given a class, and other clones once, few, many or no size at all.

j_gene: TRBJ1-5; d_gene: TRBD1; v_gene: TRBV2; abundance: NA; CDR3nt: TGTGCCAGCAGTTTGACAGGGGGGCAGCCCCAGCATTTT; CDR3aa: CASSLTGGQPQHF
j_gene: TRBJ1-2; d_gene: TRBD1; v_gene: TRBV4-2; abundance: NA; CDR3nt: TGTGCCAGCAGCCCCCCAAAGACAGGGAACTATGGCTACACCTTC; CDR3aa: CASSPPKTGNYGYTF
j_gene: TRBJ2-6; d_gene: TRBD1; v_gene: TRBV14; abundance: NA; CDR3nt: TGTGCCAGCAGCCGACTTATTAAGGCAGGGGGCGGAGGGGCTGGGGCCAACGTCCTGACTTTC; CDR3aa: CASSRLIKAGGGGAGANVLTF
j_gene: TRBJ2-3; d_gene: TRBD2; v_gene: TRBV25-1; abundance: NA; CDR3nt: TGTGCCAGCAGTGTGGGACTAGCGGGAGATAATACGCAGTATTTT; CDR3aa: CASSVGLAGDNTQYF
j_gene: TRBJ2-1; d_gene: NA; v_gene: TRBV5-4; abundance: NA; CDR3nt: TGTGCCAGCAGCTTGACGGGAGCCAATGAGCAGTTCTTC; CDR3aa: CASSLTGANEQFF
j_gene: TRBJ1-4; d_gene: NA; v_gene: TRBV2; abundance: once; CDR3nt: TGTGCCAGCAGTGAAGGGGCAAAGGCAGCCGGAAAACTGTTTTTT; CDR3aa: CASSEGAKAAGKLFF
j_gene: TRBJ2-3; d_gene: TRBD2; v_gene: TRBV28; abundance: NA; CDR3nt: TGTGCCAGCATATTACGGGGGGTCGTCACAGATACGCAGTATTTT; CDR3aa: CASILRGVVTDTQYF
j_gene: TRBJ1-5; d_gene: NA; v_gene: TRBV18; abundance: NA; CDR3nt: TGTGCCAGCTCACCCTCGAACGGGCAGGGTCAGCCCCAGCATTTT; CDR3aa: CASSPSNGQGQPQHF
j_gene: TRBJ2-7; d_gene: TRBD2; v_gene: TRBV6-1; abundance: NA; CDR3nt: TGTGCCAGCAGTGACGTTACTGGGAGGGGCATCTACGAGCAGTACTTC; CDR3aa: CASSDVTGRGIYEQYF
j_gene: TRBJ1-5; d_gene: TRBD1; v_gene: TRBV19; abundance: NA; CDR3nt: TGTGCCAGTAGTACCGGGACAGGGAATAGCAATCAGCCCCAGCATTTT; CDR3aa: CASSTGTGNSNQPQHF
j_gene: TRBJ1-2; d_gene: NA; v_gene: TRBV20-1; abundance: once; CDR3nt: TGCAGTGCTAGTCCCCAGGGGTGGGGCTATGGCTACACCTTC; CDR3aa: CSASPQGWGYGYTF